The 4 T cell receptor beta chains listed next were all sequenced from one sample in a study of T-cell reconstitution after alpha-beta-depleted transplantation in children. Unique molecular identifiers were built into the TCRbeta library. TCRdb redid the calling of the PCR reads with MiXCR, one entry per CDR3 protein. The sample has 200,000 to 300,000 distinct CDR3 sequences, 9.5% to 15% seen once; the top ten hold about 2.4%. Sequencing used PBMCs from the stem cell graft donor, obtained from the stem cell graft. These receptors were obtained from a human donor who donated a stem cell graft to a child with acute lymphoblastic leukemia.

There are many counts of this clonotype. CDR3 in amino acids: CASSFTPPDTF. DNA for the CDR3: TGTGCCAGCAGCTTTACCCCTCCCGACACCTTC. The V and J genes are TRBV7-9 and TRBJ1-2, with no clear D. With 3 bases removed from V and 12 bases from J, the gap between germline ends came to 11 bases. Germline V gene sequence: CDR1 SEHNR, CDR2 FQNEAQ (reference sequence). CDR3 length equals 11 residues.

Turning to this clonotype: A read error is possible here, since a much larger clone lies one base away. The J gene is TRBJ2-1, the V gene TRBV29-1, with 8 bases matching TRBD1. The junction had 5 bases not matched to a gene; V was cut back by 3 bases and J by 7 bases. Germline V gene lookup returns CDR1 SQVTM and CDR2 ANQGSEA. The length of the CDR3 is 13 residues. The CDR3 DNA reads TGCAGCGTTGAGACAGGGACAGGTAATGAGCAGTTCTTC. It codes for CSVETGTGNEQFF.

As for this clonotype: One base away lies a much larger clone, so this may be a sequencing read error. The V call is TRBV6-2 or TRBV6-3, the J call TRBJ2-3; the D is unclear. CDR3 length: 15 residues. From germline, CDR1 is MNHEY and CDR2 SVGEGT. The CDR3 loop reads CASSRQIMSTDTHYF. The CDR3 DNA reads TGTGCCAGCAGCCGACAAATTATGAGCACAGATACGCACTATTTT.

This clonotype was picked up many times. V gene TRBV18 combines with J gene TRBJ1-5; no firm D call. The CDR3 is 12 amino acids. Germline V CDR1 and CDR2: KGHSH, LQKENI. The germline V and J ends were trimmed by 2 bases and 6 bases, with 5 bases remaining between them. CDR3 in DNA: TGTGCCAGCTCACCAGGGCTTCAGCCCCAGCATTTT. It specifies CASSPGLQPQHF.